This TCR beta chain was recovered during a study of graft-versus-host responses after intestinal transplantation. Study-level background: As for transplant type, recipients had multivisceral, liver-intestinal, or isolated intestinal grafts. Induction using anti-thymocyte globulin, followed by tacrolimus and steroids for roughly 3 years, was given to all recipients.

General observations from the study: High graft-versus-host to host-versus-graft clonal ratios were seen in allografts of patients with graft-donor T cell macrochimerism.

The assay was immunoSEQ multiplex PCR, and TCRdb's table has in-frame clones only and misses some. The data hold approximately 90,000 clones, with roughly nine tenths observed a single time. Germline V CDR1 and CDR2: SGHRS, YFSETQ. V dropped 3 bases and J dropped 5 bases, with 7 bases sitting between them. The CDR3 has 12 residues. This clone is a singleton in its sample. The antigen remains unidentified. The sample consisted of unstimulated CD4+ T cells sorted from spleen or lymph node cells, taken before transplant. The origin of this receptor is a human donor who was the organ donor for an intestinal transplant. The V and J genes are TRBV5-1 and TRBJ2-3; D is unresolved. CDR3 residues: CASSWPGDTQYF. The DNA for the CDR3 is TGCGCCAGCAGCTGGCCGGGAGATACGCAGTATTTT.